This note documents a single T cell receptor (beta chain) sequence. This record belongs to a study of blood T cell repertoires in COVID-19. In the source study's methods: Scientists estimated how many nucleated cells there were by amplifying reference gene primers. Data came from immunoSEQ multiplex PCR; TCRdb stores just in-frame clones and leaves some out. The V and J calls and clone size are taken from that table; D and trimming were inferred from the DNA. The data hold a few hundred thousand clones, with around 90% observed a single time. Sequencing was carried out using PBMCs or T cells enriched from blood (not recorded which). This TCR was sampled from a man between 18 and 35 years old with acute COVID-19.

The CDR3 coding sequence is TGTGCCACCAGTGGGGGTACAGGGGCTTCCAAAGAGACCCAGTACTTC. It translates to CATSGGTGASKETQYF. V usage is TRBV24-1 and J usage is TRBJ2-5, with 7 bases aligning to TRBD1. From germline, CDR1 is KGHDR and CDR2 SFDVKD. This CDR3 has 16 amino acids. Trimming took 5 bases from V and 3 from J; bases not matched to a gene: 11.